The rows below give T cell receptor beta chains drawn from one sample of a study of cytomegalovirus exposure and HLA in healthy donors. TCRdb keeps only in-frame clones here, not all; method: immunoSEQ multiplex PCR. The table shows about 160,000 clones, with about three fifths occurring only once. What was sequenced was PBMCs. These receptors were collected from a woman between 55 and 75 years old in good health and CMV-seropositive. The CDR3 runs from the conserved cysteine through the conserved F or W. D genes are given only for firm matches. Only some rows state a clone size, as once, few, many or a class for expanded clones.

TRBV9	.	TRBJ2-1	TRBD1	CASSEGQGAYNEQFF	TGTGCCAGCAGCGAGGGACAGGGGGCTTACAATGAGCAGTTCTTC
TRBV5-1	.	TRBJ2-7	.	CASSFGSNSYEQYF	TGCGCCAGCAGCTTCGGGAGTAACTCCTACGAGCAGTACTTC
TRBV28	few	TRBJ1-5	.	CASNLIHRESQPQHF	TGTGCCAGCAACTTAATTCACAGGGAAAGCCAGCCCCAGCATTTT
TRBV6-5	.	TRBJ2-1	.	CASSYSTSNEQFF	TGTGCCAGCAGTTACTCGACTAGCAATGAGCAGTTCTTC
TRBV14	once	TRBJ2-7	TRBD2	CASSQLSSGAPVKQYF	TGTGCCAGCAGCCAACTTTCTAGCGGGGCTCCCGTGAAGCAGTACTTC
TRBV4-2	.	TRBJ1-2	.	CASSQGTQYYGYTF	TGTGCCAGCAGCCAAGGAACACAGTACTATGGCTACACCTTC
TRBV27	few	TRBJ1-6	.	CASSRTGIDSPLHF	TGTGCCAGCAGTAGAACAGGGATAGATTCACCCCTCCACTTT
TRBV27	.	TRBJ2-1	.	CASSPWGGGSYNEQFF	TGTGCCAGCAGCCCCTGGGGAGGCGGCTCCTACAATGAGCAGTTCTTC
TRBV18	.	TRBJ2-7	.	CASSLQGKGYEQYF	TGTGCCAGCTCGTTACAGGGAAAGGGCTACGAGCAGTACTTC
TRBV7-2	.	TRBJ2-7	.	CASSSIAFSFSYEQYF	TGTGCCAGCAGCTCAATAGCGTTCTCTTTCTCCTACGAGCAGTACTTC
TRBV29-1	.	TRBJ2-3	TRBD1	CSVDPTGGEDTQYF	TGCAGCGTTGACCCGACAGGGGGAGAAGATACGCAGTATTTT
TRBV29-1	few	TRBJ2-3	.	CSVTSPDTQYF	TGCAGCGTTACTAGCCCAGATACGCAGTATTTT
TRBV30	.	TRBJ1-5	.	CAWSVAAGGYNQPQHF	TGTGCCTGGAGTGTAGCCGCGGGGGGCTACAATCAGCCCCAGCATTTT
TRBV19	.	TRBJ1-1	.	CASRREGMNTEAFF	TGTGCCAGTAGGAGGGAGGGGATGAACACTGAAGCTTTCTTT
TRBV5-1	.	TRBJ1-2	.	CASSDEGAGYGYTF	TGCGCCAGCAGTGACGAGGGCGCAGGCTATGGCTACACCTTC
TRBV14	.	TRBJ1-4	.	CASSQTGRYREKLFF	TGTGCCAGCAGCCAGACGGGTCGCTATCGTGAAAAACTGTTTTTT
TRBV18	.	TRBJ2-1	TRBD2	CASSPSMAGLAGDNEQFF	TGTGCCAGCTCACCAAGCATGGCCGGGCTAGCGGGAGACAATGAGCAGTTCTTC
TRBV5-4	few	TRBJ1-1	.	CASSAGTNTEAFF	TGTGCCAGCAGCGCCGGGACAAACACTGAAGCTTTCTTT
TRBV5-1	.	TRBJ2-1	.	CASSLAPGRGEQFF	TGCGCCAGCAGCTTGGCCCCAGGCCGGGGTGAGCAGTTCTTC
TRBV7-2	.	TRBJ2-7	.	CASSSRLNYEQYF	TGTGCCAGCAGCTCACGACTGAACTACGAGCAGTACTTC
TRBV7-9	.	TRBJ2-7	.	CASSISYEQYF	TGTGCCAGCAGTATCTCCTACGAGCAGTACTTC
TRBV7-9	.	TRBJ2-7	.	CASSPPGSYEQYF	TGTGCCAGCAGCCCCCCTGGCAGCTACGAGCAGTACTTC
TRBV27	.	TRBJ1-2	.	CASSYNRDNYGYTF	TGTGCCAGCAGTTACAACAGGGACAACTATGGCTACACCTTC
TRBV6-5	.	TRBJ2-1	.	CASSLALPGVGDEQFF	TGTGCCAGCAGTTTAGCCCTTCCGGGGGTGGGAGATGAGCAGTTCTTC
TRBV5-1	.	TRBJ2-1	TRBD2	CASSLGLAVSSYNEQFF	TGCGCCAGCAGCTTGGGACTAGCGGTGAGCTCCTACAATGAGCAGTTCTTC
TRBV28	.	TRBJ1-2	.	CASSFPTGINYGYTF	TGTGCCAGCAGTTTCCCCACAGGCATCAACTATGGCTACACCTTC
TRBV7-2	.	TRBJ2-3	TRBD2	CASSGGLVTDTQYF	TGTGCCAGCAGTGGGGGACTAGTCACAGATACGCAGTATTTT
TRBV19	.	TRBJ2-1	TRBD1	CASSPVTGSYNEQFF	TGTGCCAGTAGTCCGGTGACAGGGTCCTACAATGAGCAGTTCTTC
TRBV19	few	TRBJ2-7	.	CASSIGTGPSYEQYF	TGTGCCAGTAGTATAGGTACAGGACCATCCTACGAGCAGTACTTC
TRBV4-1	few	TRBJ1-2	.	CASRYNSQGPYGYTF	TGCGCCAGCAGGTACAACTCTCAGGGGCCGTATGGCTACACCTTC
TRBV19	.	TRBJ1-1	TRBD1	CASSSDRDTEAFF	TGTGCCAGTAGCAGCGACAGGGACACTGAAGCTTTCTTT
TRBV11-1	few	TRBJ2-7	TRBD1	CASSLATGASFYEQYF	TGTGCCAGCAGCTTAGCCACAGGGGCCTCCTTCTACGAGCAGTACTTC
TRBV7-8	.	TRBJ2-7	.	CASSFNGGGSYEQYF	TGTGCCAGCAGCTTTAACGGGGGAGGCTCCTACGAGCAGTACTTC
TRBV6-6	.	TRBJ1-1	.	CASRVSGTRNTEAFF	TGTGCCAGCAGGGTCTCCGGGACAAGGAACACTGAAGCTTTCTTT
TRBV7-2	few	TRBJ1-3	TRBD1	CASDGTGLGNTIYF	TGTGCCAGCGACGGGACAGGCCTTGGAAACACCATATATTTT
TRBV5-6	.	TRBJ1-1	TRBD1	CASSLQGAGTEAFF	TGTGCCAGCAGCTTACAGGGGGCTGGAACTGAAGCTTTCTTT
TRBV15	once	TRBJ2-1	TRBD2	CADLAGEGDEQFF	TGTGCCGATTTAGCGGGAGAAGGCGATGAGCAGTTCTTC
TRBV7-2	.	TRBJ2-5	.	CASSFPQETQYF	TGTGCCAGCAGCTTTCCGCAAGAGACCCAGTACTTC
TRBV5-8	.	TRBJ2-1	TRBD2	CASRWSGRLESYNEQFF	TGTGCCAGCAGATGGAGCGGGAGACTAGAATCCTACAATGAGCAGTTCTTC
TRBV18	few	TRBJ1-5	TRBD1	CASSPYRQGMNNQPQHF	TGTGCCAGCTCACCCTATCGACAGGGGATGAACAATCAGCCCCAGCATTTT
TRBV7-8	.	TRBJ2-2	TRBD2	CASSLEFAGVGGELFF	TGTGCCAGCAGCTTAGAATTCGCGGGAGTGGGCGGGGAGCTGTTTTTT
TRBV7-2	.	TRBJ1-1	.	CASSLYLQSFMNTEAFF	TGTGCCAGCAGCTTATACCTACAGAGCTTCATGAACACTGAAGCTTTCTTT
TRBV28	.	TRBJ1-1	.	CASSFADIFGAFF	TGTGCCAGCAGTTTCGCAGACATATTCGGAGCTTTCTTT
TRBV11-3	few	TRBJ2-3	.	CASSLTFTDTQYF	TGTGCCAGCAGCTTAACTTTTACAGATACGCAGTATTTT
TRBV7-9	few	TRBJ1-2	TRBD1	CASSPPGQGGRDGYTF	TGTGCCAGCAGCCCTCCGGGACAGGGTGGCAGGGATGGCTACACCTTC
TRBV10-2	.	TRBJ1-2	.	CASRGEDYGYTF	TGCGCCAGCAGGGGAGAAGACTATGGCTACACCTTC
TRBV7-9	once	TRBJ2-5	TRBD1	CASSSRQGGFRETQYF	TGTGCCAGCAGCTCAAGACAGGGGGGTTTTCGAGAGACCCAGTACTTC
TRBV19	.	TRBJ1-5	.	CASIAGGADQPQHF	TGTGCCAGTATTGCCGGGGGGGCTGATCAGCCCCAGCATTTT